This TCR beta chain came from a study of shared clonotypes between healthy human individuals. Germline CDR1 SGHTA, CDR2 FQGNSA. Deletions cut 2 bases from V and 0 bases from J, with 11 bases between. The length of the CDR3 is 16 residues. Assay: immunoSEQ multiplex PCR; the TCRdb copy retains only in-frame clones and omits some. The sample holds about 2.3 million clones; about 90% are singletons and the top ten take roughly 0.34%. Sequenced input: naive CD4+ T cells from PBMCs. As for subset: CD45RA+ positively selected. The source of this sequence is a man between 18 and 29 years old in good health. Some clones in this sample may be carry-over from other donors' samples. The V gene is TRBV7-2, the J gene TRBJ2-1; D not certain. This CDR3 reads CASSLYGWSSYNEQFF. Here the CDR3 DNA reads TGTGCCAGCAGCTTATATGGTTGGAGCTCCTACAATGAGCAGTTCTTC.